This T cell receptor beta chain originates from a study of Ad26.COV2.S vaccination and SARS-CoV-2 variants (dated by TCRdb to the early 2020s). Regarding the study in general: Donors in the vaccine arm were drawn from COV1001, a phase I-IIa trial of Ad26.COV2.S in healthy adults that was multicentre, randomized, double-blind and placebo-controlled. Ad26.COV2.S was given intramuscularly at 5x10^10 or 1x10^11 viral particles, as a single shot or as two shots 56 days apart. Sequencing of the TCRbeta repertoire served to evaluate the specificity and breadth of SARS-CoV-2-reactive T cell receptors following Ad26.COV2.S vaccination. The TCR-sequenced set comprised about 32 samples: around 20 Ad26.COV2.S vaccine recipients, 5 placebo recipients and 8 SARS-CoV-2 convalescent individuals. Trial participants were randomized into five groups of five: low-dose or high-dose Ad26.COV2.S given once or twice, or placebo on both occasions. Investigators remained blinded to trial group allocation during experiments and outcome assessment. The research as a whole found: It was noted by the authors that total T cell responses may have been underestimated by the TCR breadth and depth analyses. Vaccine and placebo recipients had comparable non-spike TCR breadth, which fits with the vaccine containing only spike. The study lacked the statistical power to compare responses across vaccine doses or regimens. After vaccination, spike-specific CD8+ and CD4+ T cell responses were reported to show substantial breadth. Compared with placebo recipients, Ad26.COV2.S recipients showed higher spike-specific TCR breadth (P = 0.0014).

TCRbeta CDR3 regions were sequenced with the immunoSEQ Assay. After extraction, genomic DNA underwent amplification by bias-controlled multiplex PCR, followed by high-throughput sequencing. Concerning the study's data processing: To quantify the absolute abundance of each unique TCRbeta CDR3 region, sequences were collapsed and filtered. T cell fraction was estimated by normalizing TCRbeta template counts to usable DNA, with usable DNA measured through amplification of reference genes found in all nucleated cells. Repertoire TCRs were annotated as SARS-CoV-2-specific by exact matching of V gene, CDR3 amino acid sequence and J gene to a known reactive TCR set. MIRA supplied the reference SARS-CoV-2 TCR set, which was filtered for enrichment in COVID-19-positive ImmuneCODE repertoires so that public or cross-reactive TCRs were removed. Using the MIRA antigens, annotated TCRs were further analysed by specific ORF or by position within an ORF. Breadth was defined as the number of annotated unique rearrangements divided by the total number of unique productive rearrangements, and depth was defined as the summed frequency of the annotated unique rearrangements. Two-sided Wilcoxon rank-sum tests were used to compare TCR breadth between groups. This immuneACCESS table, as held by TCRdb, lists in-frame sequences with V and J called but not all clones. Of the missing ones, under half trace to an unresolved V gene in checked studies; the others have no known cause. The DNA gave D and trimming, while V, J and clone size come from that table. Counted in this sample were approximately 300,000 clones; around four fifths of them appeared once. The ten largest clonotypes hold roughly 2% of the sample.

In the paper's terms, the treatment or condition label means: some 19 received Ad26.COV2.S at low or high dose, single or two shots; roughly 5 received placebo; per-sample allocation not given. Repertoires of vaccine and placebo recipients were sequenced from samples collected on day 63 after the first injection. Between 29 July and 7 August 2020, Cohort 1b enrolled 25 adults aged 18-55 years at one site in Boston, USA. Ad26.COV2.S consisted of a replication-incompetent adenovirus type 26 vector by which a prefusion-stabilized SARS-CoV-2 spike protein from the original Wuhan strain was expressed. Trimming takes 6 bases off V and 10 bases off J; junction bases not matched to a gene: 12. CDR1 MNHEY and CDR2 SVGAGI are derived from the germline V gene. There are 14 amino acids in the CDR3, from cysteine to phenylalanine inclusive. CDR3 DNA is the only sequence kept; it has 42 bases, read in frame from the first base.

Comment on this clone: The antigen this receptor binds is unknown. No base qualities exist here, and no much larger clone lies one base off it.

This receptor was taken from a person between 18 and 59 years old who received the Ad26.COV2.S COVID-19 vaccine or a placebo. The sequencing used peripheral blood, collected in a trial of Ad26.COV2.S vaccine versus placebo. The chain is made from TRBV6-5 and TRBJ1-2, and 9 bases in between align with TRBD1. CDR3 sequence: CASSSGTGIRYYTF. The DNA sequence follows: TGTGCCAGCAGCTCCGGGACAGGGATACGATACTACACCTTC.